The text below deals with one TCR beta chain. What it recognizes is unknown. The data are from a study of CD8+ T cells in alopecia areata. Broader study findings: Lesional scalp displayed greater clonality than normal scalp, most notably in alopecia totalis/universalis. With patients, TCR sharing proved less clear than in mice, a difference possibly related to HLA. There were also resident alphabeta T cells of normal skin sequenced in scalp samples.

Sequencing used cDNA as its template, made by extracting RNA and reverse transcribing it. Generated by immunoSEQ multiplex PCR, the TCRdb table keeps only in-frame clones and is missing some. The data contain about 150,000 clones, 55% of them singletons. Losses at the gene ends were 3 bases for V and 2 bases for J; bases not matched to a gene: 10. The CDR3 length is 16 residues. Germline CDR1 SEHNR, CDR2 FQNEAQ (reference sequence). The chain links TRBV7-9 to TRBJ2-7, with 7 bases identical to TRBD1. Sequences were obtained from CD4+ T cells sorted from blood. This TCR derives from a human donor in good health. CDR3 in DNA: TGTGCCAGCAGCTTGGGACCCGGGACAGCTACCTACGAGCAGTACTTC. Its protein product is CASSLGPGTATYEQYF. The full variable domain, completed using reference TRBV7-9 and TRBJ2-7, is DTGVSQNPRHKITKRGQNVTFRCDPISEHNRLYWYRQTLGQGPEFLTYFQNEAQLEKSRLLSDRFSAERPKGSFSTLEIQRTEQGDSAMYLCASSLGPGTATYEQYFGPGTRLTVT.